The sequence of this T cell receptor (beta chain) was determined in a study of graft-versus-host responses after intestinal transplantation. Study information: Each patient got anti-thymocyte globulin induction, then tacrolimus and steroids for roughly 3 years.

In this sample, this clone is medium-sized. The plating included roughly 200,000 irradiated, violet-dye-labeled stimulator cells together with roughly 200,000 CFSE-labeled responder cells. Clones were sequenced by immunoSEQ multiplex PCR, and TCRdb holds only the in-frame ones, with some missing. This table holds under 15,000 clones, about 35% found once. This TCR came from a human patient who received an intestinal transplant. The sample consisted of alloreactive CD8+ T cells from a mixed lymphocyte reaction culture, taken before intestinal transplant. Subset in this sample: CFSE-low proliferating T cells sorted from roughly 6-day pre-transplant mixed lymphocyte reaction (GvH or HvG direction).

CDR3 loop: CASSWAPSSPVEQYF. The CDR3 DNA sequence: TGTGCCAGTAGTTGGGCCCCAAGTTCTCCGGTCGAACAGTACTTC. V usage is TRBV19 and J usage is TRBJ2-7; D gene unclear. The V gene lost 5 bases and the J gene lost 10 bases, with 24 bases spanning the gap. This CDR3 comprises 15 residues. Germline assignment: CDR1 LNHDA and CDR2 SQIVND (reference sequence).